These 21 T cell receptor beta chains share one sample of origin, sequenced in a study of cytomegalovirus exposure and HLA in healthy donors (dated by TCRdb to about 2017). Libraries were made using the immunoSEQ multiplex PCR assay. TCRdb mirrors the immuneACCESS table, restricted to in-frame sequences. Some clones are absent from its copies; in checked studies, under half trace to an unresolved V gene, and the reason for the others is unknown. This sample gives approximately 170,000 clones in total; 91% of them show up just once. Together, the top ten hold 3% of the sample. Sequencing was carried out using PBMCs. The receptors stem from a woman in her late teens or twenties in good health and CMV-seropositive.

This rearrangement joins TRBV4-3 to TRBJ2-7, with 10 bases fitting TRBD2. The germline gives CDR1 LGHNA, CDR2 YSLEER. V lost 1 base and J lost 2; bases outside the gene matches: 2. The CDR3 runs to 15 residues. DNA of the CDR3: TGCGCCAGCAGCCAAGTTACTAGCGGGGCCTACGAGCAGTACTTC. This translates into CASSQVTSGAYEQYF.

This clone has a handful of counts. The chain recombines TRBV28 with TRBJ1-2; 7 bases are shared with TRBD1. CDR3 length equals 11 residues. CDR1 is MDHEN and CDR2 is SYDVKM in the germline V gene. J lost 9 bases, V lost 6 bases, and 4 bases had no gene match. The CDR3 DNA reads TGTGCCAGCAGCCCAGGGGGTAGCTACACCTTC. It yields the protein CASSPGGSYTF.

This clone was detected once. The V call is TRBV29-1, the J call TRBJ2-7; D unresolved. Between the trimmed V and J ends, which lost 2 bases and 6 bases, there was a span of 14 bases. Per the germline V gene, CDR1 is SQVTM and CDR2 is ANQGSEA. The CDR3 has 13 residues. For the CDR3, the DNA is TGCAGCGTTGAATACCTAGAAGATGCCGAGCAGTACTTC. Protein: CSVEYLEDAEQYF.

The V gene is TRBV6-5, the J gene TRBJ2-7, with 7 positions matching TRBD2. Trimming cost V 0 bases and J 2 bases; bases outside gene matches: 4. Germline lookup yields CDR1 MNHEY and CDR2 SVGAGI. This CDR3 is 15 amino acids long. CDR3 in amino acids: CASSYSASGPYEQYF. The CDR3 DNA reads TGTGCCAGCAGTTACTCGGCTAGCGGTCCCTACGAGCAGTACTTC.

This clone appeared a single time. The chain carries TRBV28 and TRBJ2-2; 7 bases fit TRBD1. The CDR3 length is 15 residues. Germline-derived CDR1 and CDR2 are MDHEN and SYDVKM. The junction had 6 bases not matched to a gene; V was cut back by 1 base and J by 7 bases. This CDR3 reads CASSLLKGAVGELFF. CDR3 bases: TGTGCCAGCAGTTTATTAAAGGGGGCGGTCGGGGAGCTGTTTTTT. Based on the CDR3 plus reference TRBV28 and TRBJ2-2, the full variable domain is DVKVTQSSRYLVKRTGEKVFLECVQDMDHENMFWYRQDPGLGLRLIYFSYDVKMKEKGDIPEGYSVSREKKERFSLILESASTNQTSMYLCASSLLKGAVGELFFGEGSRLTVL.

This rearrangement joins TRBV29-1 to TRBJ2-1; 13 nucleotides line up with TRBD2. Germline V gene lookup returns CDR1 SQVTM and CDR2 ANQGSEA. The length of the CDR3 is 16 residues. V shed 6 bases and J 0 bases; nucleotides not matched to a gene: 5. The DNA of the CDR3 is TGCAGCGTCCCGGGACTAGCGGGGCACTCCTACAATGAGCAGTTCTTC. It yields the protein CSVPGLAGHSYNEQFF.

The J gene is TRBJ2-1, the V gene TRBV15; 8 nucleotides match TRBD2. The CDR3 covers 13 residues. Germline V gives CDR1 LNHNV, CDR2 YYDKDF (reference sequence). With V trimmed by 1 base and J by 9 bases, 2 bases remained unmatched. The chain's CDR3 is CATSRGGLGEQFF. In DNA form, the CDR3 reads TGTGCCACCAGCAGAGGGGGACTAGGTGAGCAGTTCTTC.

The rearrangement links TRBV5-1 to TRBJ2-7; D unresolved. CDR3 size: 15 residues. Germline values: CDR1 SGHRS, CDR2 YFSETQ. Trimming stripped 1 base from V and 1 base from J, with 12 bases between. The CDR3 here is CASSLRSYPSYEQYF. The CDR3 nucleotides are TGCGCCAGCAGCTTGAGGAGTTACCCTTCCTACGAGCAGTACTTC. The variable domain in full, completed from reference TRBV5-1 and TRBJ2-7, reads KAGVTQTPRYLIKTRGQQVTLSCSPISGHRSVSWYQQTPGQGLQFLFEYFSETQRNKGNFPGRFSGRQFSNSRSEMNVSTLELGDSALYLCASSLRSYPSYEQYFGPGTRLTVT.

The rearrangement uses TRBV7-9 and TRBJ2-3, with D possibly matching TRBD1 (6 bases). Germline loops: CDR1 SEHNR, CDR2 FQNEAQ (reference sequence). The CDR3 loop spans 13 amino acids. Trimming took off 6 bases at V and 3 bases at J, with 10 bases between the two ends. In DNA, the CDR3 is TGTGCCAGCAGGGACAGACTTACAGATACGCAGTATTTT. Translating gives CASRDRLTDTQYF.

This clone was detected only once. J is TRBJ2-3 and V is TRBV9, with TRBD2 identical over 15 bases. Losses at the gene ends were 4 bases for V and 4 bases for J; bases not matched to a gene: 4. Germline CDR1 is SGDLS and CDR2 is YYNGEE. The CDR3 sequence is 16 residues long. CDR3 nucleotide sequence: TGTGCCAGCAGCCCAGGGACTAGCGGGAGGTCAGATACGCAGTATTTT. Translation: CASSPGTSGRSDTQYF.

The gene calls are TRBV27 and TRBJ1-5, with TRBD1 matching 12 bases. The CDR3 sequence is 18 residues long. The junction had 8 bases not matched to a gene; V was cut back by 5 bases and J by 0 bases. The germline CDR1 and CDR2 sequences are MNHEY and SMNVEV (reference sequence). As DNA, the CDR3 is TGTGCCAGCAGTCCCGGGACAGGGGGCGGGTATAGCAATCAGCCCCAGCATTTT. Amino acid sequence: CASSPGTGGGYSNQPQHF.

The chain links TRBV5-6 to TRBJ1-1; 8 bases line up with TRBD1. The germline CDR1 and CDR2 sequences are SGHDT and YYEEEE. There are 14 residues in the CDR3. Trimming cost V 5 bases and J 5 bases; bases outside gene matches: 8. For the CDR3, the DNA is TGTGCCAGCAGACAAACAGGGGGTGGTACTGAAGCTTTCTTT. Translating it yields CASRQTGGGTEAFF. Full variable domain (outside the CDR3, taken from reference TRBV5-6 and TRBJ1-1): DAGVTQSPTHLIKTRGQQVTLRCSPKSGHDTVSWYQQALGQGPQFIFQYYEEEERQRGNFPDRFSGHQFPNYSSELNVNALLLGDSALYLCASRQTGGGTEAFFGQGTRLTVV.

Here the CDR3 reads CASSQQRRGPYEQYF. The DNA for the CDR3 is TGCGCCAGCAGCCAACAAAGGCGGGGTCCCTACGAGCAGTACTTC. This sequence joins TRBV4-3 and TRBJ2-7, with D possibly matching TRBD2 (6 bases). The V end was cut by 2 bases, the J end by 2 bases, with 13 bases between. Germline V gene data show CDR1 as LGHNA and CDR2 as YSLEER. There are 15 residues in the CDR3.

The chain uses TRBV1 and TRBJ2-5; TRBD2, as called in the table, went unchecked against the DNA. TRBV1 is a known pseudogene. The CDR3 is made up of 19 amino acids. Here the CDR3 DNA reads TGCACCAGCACCCAAAGAGGGACTAGCGGGCAAACCCGGAAGGAGACCCAGTACTTC. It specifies CTSTQRGTSGQTRKETQYF.

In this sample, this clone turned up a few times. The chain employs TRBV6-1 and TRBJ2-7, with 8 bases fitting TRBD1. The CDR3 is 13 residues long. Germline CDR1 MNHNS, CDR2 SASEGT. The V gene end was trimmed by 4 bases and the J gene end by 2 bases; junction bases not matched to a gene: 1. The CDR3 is CASSGTGTYEQYF. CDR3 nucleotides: TGTGCCAGCAGTGGGACAGGGACCTACGAGCAGTACTTC.

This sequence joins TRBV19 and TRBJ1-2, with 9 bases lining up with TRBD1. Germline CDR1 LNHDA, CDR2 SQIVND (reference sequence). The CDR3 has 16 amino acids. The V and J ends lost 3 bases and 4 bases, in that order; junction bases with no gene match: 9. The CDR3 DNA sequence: TGTGCCAGTAGTATGGGAACAGGGGGCGCCGGCTATGGCTACACCTTC. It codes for CASSMGTGGAGYGYTF.

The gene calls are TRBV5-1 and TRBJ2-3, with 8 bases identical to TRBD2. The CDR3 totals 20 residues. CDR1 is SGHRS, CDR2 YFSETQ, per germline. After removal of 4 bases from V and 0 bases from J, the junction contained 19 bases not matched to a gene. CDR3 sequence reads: CASSPIRPGLDPISTDTQYF. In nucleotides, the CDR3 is TGCGCCAGCAGCCCAATCCGACCGGGACTAGACCCTATTAGCACAGATACGCAGTATTTT.

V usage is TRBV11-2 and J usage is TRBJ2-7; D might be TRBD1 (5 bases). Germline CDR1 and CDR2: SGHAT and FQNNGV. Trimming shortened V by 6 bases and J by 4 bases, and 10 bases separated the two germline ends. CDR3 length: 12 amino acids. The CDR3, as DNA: TGTGCCAGCAGTGGCAGGGTATACGAGCAGTACTTC. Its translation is CASSGRVYEQYF.

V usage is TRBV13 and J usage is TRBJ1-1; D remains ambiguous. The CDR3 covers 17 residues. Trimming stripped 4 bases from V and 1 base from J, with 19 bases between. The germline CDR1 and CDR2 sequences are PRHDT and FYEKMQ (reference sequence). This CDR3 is CASSSPLWAPRNTEAFF. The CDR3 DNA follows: TGTGCCAGCAGCTCTCCCTTGTGGGCCCCCCGGAACACTGAAGCTTTCTTT.

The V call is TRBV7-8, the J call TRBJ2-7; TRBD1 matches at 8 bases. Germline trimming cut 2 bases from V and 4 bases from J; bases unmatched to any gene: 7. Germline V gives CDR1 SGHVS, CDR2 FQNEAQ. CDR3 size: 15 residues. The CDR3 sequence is CASSLRPRGLYEQYF. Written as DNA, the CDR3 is TGTGCCAGCAGCTTAAGGCCCAGGGGGCTTTACGAGCAGTACTTC.

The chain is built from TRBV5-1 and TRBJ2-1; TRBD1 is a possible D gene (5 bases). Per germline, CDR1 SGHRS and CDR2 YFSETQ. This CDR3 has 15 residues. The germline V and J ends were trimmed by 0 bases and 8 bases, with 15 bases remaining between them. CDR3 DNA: TGCGCCAGCAGCTTGGGGGGCCCCCAAATAGATGAGCAGTTCTTC. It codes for CASSLGGPQIDEQFF.